This paragraph covers one T cell receptor (beta chain) sequence. What it binds is not known. The sample is drawn from a study of T cells after yellow fever vaccination. Notes on the study in general: The secondary response was weaker but peaked faster, day 5 versus 15. The CD4 compartment and the CD8 compartment contained a small share of clonotypes in common. The study re-detected most primary-vaccination clones after the booster (96% CD4, roughly 88% CD8).

Production of TCR cDNA was by 5'RACE template switching, which also added a universal primer site and UMIs. TCRdb reprocessed the 5' RACE reads with MiXCR, giving one entry per CDR3 protein. The sample has 400,000 or so distinct CDR3 sequences, roughly 6.1% seen once. The V and J ends lost 6 bases and 7 bases, in that order; junction bases with no gene match: 10. The germline V gene has CDR1 SNHLY and CDR2 FYNNEI. The CDR3 contains 15 residues. V gene TRBV2 combines with J gene TRBJ2-1, with TRBD1 matching 9 bases. The sequenced sample was PBMCs, obtained 5 days after the yellow fever booster vaccination. This TCR derives from a man aged 25-45 years who received the YFV17D yellow fever vaccine. In DNA, the CDR3 is TGTGCCAGCAGCTCGGGACAGGGCTTCGGTAATGAGCAGTTCTTC. It is translated as CASSSGQGFGNEQFF.